A selection of T cell receptor beta chains follows, all from one sample in a study of CXCR3-negative and CXCR3-positive naive CD8 T cells. From its re-call of the 5' RACE reads, TCRdb lists each CDR3 protein once, without DNA. This sample's table has some 100,000 distinct CDR3 sequences. Sequenced: naive CXCR3+ CD8+ T cells from blood. These TCRs come from a human donor in good health. Some clones in this sample may be carry-over from other donors' samples. The CDR3 runs from the conserved cysteine through the conserved F or W. Fields, in order: J gene, V gene, CDR3 protein.

>TRBJ2-1|TRBV27
CASSFLAGDNEQFF
>TRBJ2-1|TRBV28
CASSLLATYNEQFF
>TRBJ2-1|TRBV2
CASMPSYNEQFF
>TRBJ2-1|TRBV12-3/TRBV12-4
CASIPSGRAGEQFF
>TRBJ1-2|TRBV27
CASSLSGQGGNYGYTF
>TRBJ1-5|TRBV29-1
CSVRASNQPQHF
>TRBJ2-2|TRBV30
CAWNLGSGELFF
>TRBJ2-7|TRBV11-2
CASSPRTSGVAYEQYF
>TRBJ2-7|TRBV4-1
CASSQDWATSTYEQYF
>TRBJ1-2|TRBV7-9
CASSLETGATLGDGYTF
>TRBJ1-1|TRBV9
CASSVGVALNTEAFF
>TRBJ2-3|TRBV6-2/TRBV6-3
CASSPSWRGVSTDTQYF
>TRBJ2-5|TRBV12-3/TRBV12-4
CASSLLARETQYF
>TRBJ2-3|TRBV28
CASSLPPIAGVKDTQYF
>TRBJ2-1|TRBV12-3/TRBV12-4
CASSTLAGGANEQFF
>TRBJ2-7|TRBV10-3
CAIRVDREDLYEQYF
>TRBJ2-1|TRBV6-4
CASSSTSEWNNEQFF